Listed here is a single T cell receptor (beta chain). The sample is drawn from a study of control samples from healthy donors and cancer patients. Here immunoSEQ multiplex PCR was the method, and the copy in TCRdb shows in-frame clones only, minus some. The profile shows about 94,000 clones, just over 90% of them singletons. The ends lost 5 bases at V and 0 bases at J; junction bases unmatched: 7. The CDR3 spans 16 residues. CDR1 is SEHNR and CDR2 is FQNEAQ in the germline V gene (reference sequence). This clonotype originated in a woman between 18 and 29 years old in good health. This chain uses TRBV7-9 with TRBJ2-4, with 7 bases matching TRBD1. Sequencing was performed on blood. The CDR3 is CASSVGQRLAKNIQYF. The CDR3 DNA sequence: TGTGCCAGCAGCGTGGGACAGAGACTAGCCAAAAACATTCAGTACTTC.